The 11 T cell receptor beta chains reported below all come from one sample, sequenced in a study of identical twins. TCRdb fed the 5' RACE reads into MiXCR, producing one record per CDR3 protein. The table includes approximately 1.8 million distinct CDR3 sequences, about 31% detected once. Input material: cord blood. The receptors shown here come from a newborn girl in good health.

This rearrangement joins TRBV20-1 to TRBJ2-1; D not certain. Germline V gene data show CDR1 as DFQATT and CDR2 as SNEGSKA (reference sequence). Trimming removed 0 bases from V and 13 bases from J, with 19 bases in between. CDR3 length: 14 amino acids. The CDR3 region has the DNA TGCAGTGCTAGAGACCGTTCGCCCCACGAGACCCAGTTCTTC. It encodes CSARDRSPHETQFF.

This chain uses TRBV12-5 with TRBJ2-1; the D gene is possibly TRBD1 (6 bases). Trimming pared 0 bases from V and 6 bases from J, leaving 6 bases between. Germline V CDR1 and CDR2: LGHNT, FRNRAP. The CDR3 totals 13 residues. The CDR3: CASGLVQGNEQFF. In DNA form, the CDR3 reads TGTGCTAGTGGTTTGGTACAGGGCAATGAGCAGTTCTTC.

The chain carries TRBV20-1 and TRBJ1-2; a possible D gene is TRBD1 (5 bases). The V end was cut by 0 bases, the J end by 4 bases, with 15 bases between. The CDR3 is 15 residues long. Germline V gene sequence: CDR1 DFQATT, CDR2 SNEGSKA (reference sequence). The CDR3 DNA sequence: TGCAGTGCTAGAGATTATTGGCAGGGAGGCTATGGCTACACCTTC. Residues: CSARDYWQGGYGYTF.

This clonotype was detected many times. The chain employs TRBV25-1 and TRBJ2-4; unclear D gene. CDR3 size: 14 residues. Germline V lookup: CDR1 MGHDK, CDR2 SYGVNS. Trimming pared 5 bases from V and 1 base from J, leaving 9 bases between. The chain's CDR3 is CASSPRWAKNIQYF. Written as DNA, the CDR3 is TGTGCCAGCAGTCCCCGGTGGGCCAAAAACATTCAGTACTTC.

This clonotype turned up a few times. The rearrangement links TRBV28 to TRBJ1-4; 7 bases match TRBD1. V dropped 4 bases and J dropped 10; count of bases not matched to a gene: 3. Germline V lookup: CDR1 MDHEN, CDR2 SYDVKM. The CDR3 extends over 12 amino acids. CDR3 sequence (DNA): TGTGCCAGCAGTTGGGGACAGAGAAAACTGTTTTTT. It specifies CASSWGQRKLFF.

The sample holds many counts of this clonotype. The rearrangement joins TRBV3-1 to TRBJ2-1; 8 bases are shared with TRBD2. The CDR3 sequence is 15 residues long. Germline V gene data show CDR1 as LGHDT and CDR2 as YNNKEL (reference sequence). The J segment lost 8 bases and the V segment lost 0 bases, leaving 6 bases of the junction unmatched. The CDR3, as DNA: TGTGCCAGCAGCCAAGATTTAGTAGCGGGACATGAGCAGTTCTTC. Translation gives CASSQDLVAGHEQFF.

The chain recombines TRBV2 with TRBJ2-7, with TRBD2 matching over 11 bases. The germline gives CDR1 SNHLY, CDR2 FYNNEI. This CDR3 contains 16 residues. The trim removed 6 bases at V and 2 bases at J, leaving 9 bases unmatched. The CDR3 loop is CASRKRIAGGTYEQYF. The CDR3 DNA is TGTGCCAGCAGGAAGCGTATAGCGGGAGGGACCTACGAGCAGTACTTC.

This clonotype was seen repeatedly, ten times or more. This chain joins TRBV3-1 and TRBJ2-7; 7 nucleotides match TRBD1. Germline V CDR1 and CDR2: LGHDT, YNNKEL (reference sequence). This CDR3 spans 14 amino acids. V dropped 1 base and J dropped 3; count of bases not matched to a gene: 3. CDR3 loop: CASSQAGQLYEQYF. CDR3 bases: TGTGCCAGCAGCCAAGCGGGACAGCTCTACGAGCAGTACTTC.

J is TRBJ1-6 and V is TRBV10-3; D unresolved. The CDR3 has 14 amino acids. Germline CDR1 and CDR2: ENHRY and SYGVKD. Trimming took 2 bases from V and 7 from J, leaving 9 bases between them. The DNA of the CDR3 is TGTGCCATCAGTGAGGGCCTCTTAAATTCACCCCTCCACTTT. It specifies CAISEGLLNSPLHF.

The rearrangement uses TRBV7-2 and TRBJ2-3; 8 nucleotides agree with TRBD2. Germline CDR1 is SGHTA and CDR2 is FQGNSA. The CDR3 is made up of 18 amino acids. Trimming cost V 2 bases and J 0 bases; bases outside gene matches: 10. The CDR3 sequence is CASSLRSQAGASTDTQYF. DNA for the CDR3: TGTGCCAGCAGCTTAAGGTCCCAAGCGGGGGCTAGCACAGATACGCAGTATTTT.

CDR3: CASVYGTEAFF. DNA of the CDR3: TGTGCTAGCGTTTACGGCACTGAAGCTTTCTTT. V usage is TRBV12-5 and J usage is TRBJ1-1; D is unresolved. Germline V gene lookup returns CDR1 LGHNT and CDR2 FRNRAP. CDR3 length: 11 amino acids. V lost 9 bases, J lost 4 bases, and 9 bases lay in between.